This T cell receptor (beta chain) was recorded in a study of identical twins. TCRdb used MiXCR to reprocess the 5' RACE reads, holding one entry per CDR3 protein. The profile shows around 480,000 distinct CDR3 sequences, roughly an eighth of them singletons. The data were also submitted as part of a second study, on yellow fever vaccine responses in identical twins.

This receptor was identified in a woman between 18 and 30 years old in good health. Sequences were obtained from CD4+ T cells sorted from blood.

In DNA form, the CDR3 reads TGTGCCAGCAGCTTGGTAGGGGTGAGCGAGACCCAGTACTTC. It is translated as CASSLVGVSETQYF. The chain employs TRBV5-4 and TRBJ2-5, with D possibly matching TRBD1 (5 bases). The CDR3 length is 14 residues. In germline, CDR1 is SGHNT, CDR2 YYREEE (reference sequence). Trimming cost V 0 bases and J 5 bases, with 11 bases left between them.